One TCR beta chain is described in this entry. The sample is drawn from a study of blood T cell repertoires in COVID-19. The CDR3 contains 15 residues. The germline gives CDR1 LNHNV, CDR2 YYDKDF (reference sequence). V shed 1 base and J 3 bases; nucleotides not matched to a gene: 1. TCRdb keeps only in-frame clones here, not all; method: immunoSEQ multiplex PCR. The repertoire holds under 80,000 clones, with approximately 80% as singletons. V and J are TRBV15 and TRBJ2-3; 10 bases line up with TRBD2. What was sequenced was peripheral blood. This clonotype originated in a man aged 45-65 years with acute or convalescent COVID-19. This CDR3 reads CATSRGTSGTDTQYF. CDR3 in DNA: TGTGCCACCAGCAGAGGGACTAGCGGAACAGATACGCAGTATTTT.